The 10 T cell receptor beta chains below all came from one sample that was sequenced in a study of control samples from healthy donors and cancer patients. Sequencing used immunoSEQ multiplex PCR; TCRdb keeps in-frame clones, though not all of them. Among under 150,000 clones listed, just under 90% were seen once. Input material: PBMCs. The receptors derive from a man aged 45 to 65 with head and neck cancer.

The rearrangement joins TRBV29-1 to TRBJ2-1; 13 bases map to TRBD2. CDR1 is SQVTM, CDR2 ANQGSEA, per germline. The CDR3 has 14 residues. V shed 2 bases and J 9 bases; nucleotides not matched to a gene: 4. The CDR3 protein is CSVEPGLAGSEQFF. DNA of the CDR3: TGCAGCGTTGAACCGGGACTAGCGGGAAGTGAGCAGTTCTTC.

In its sample, this clone was seen a few times. The chain employs TRBV7-7 and TRBJ2-1; TRBD2 matches at 7 bases. V lost 3 bases to trimming and J lost 1 base; unmatched junction nucleotides: 3. The V gene's germline CDR1 is SSHAT and CDR2 FNYEAQ (reference sequence). CDR3 length equals 15 residues. CDR3 in DNA: TGTGCCAGCAGCTTTGGGGAGGGGTCCTACAATGAGCAGTTCTTC. This translates into CASSFGEGSYNEQFF.

The chain joins TRBV7-9 to TRBJ1-1; TRBD1 is a possible D gene (5 bases). The V and J ends lost 4 bases and 3 bases respectively, with 12 bases between them. Per the germline V gene, CDR1 is SEHNR and CDR2 is FQNEAQ (reference sequence). The CDR3 has 14 residues. CDR3 in DNA: TGTGCCAGCAGCTCCCTGACAGACTACACTGAAGCTTTCTTT. Encoded protein: CASSSLTDYTEAFF.

The chain employs TRBV10-3 and TRBJ1-1, with TRBD1 as a possible D gene (5 bases). The CDR3 length is 14 residues. Germline V gives CDR1 ENHRY, CDR2 SYGVKD. Between the trimmed V and J ends, which lost 6 bases and 0 bases, there was a span of 11 bases. This chain's CDR3 is CAIRKDSLNTEAFF. As DNA, the CDR3 is TGTGCCATCAGGAAAGACAGCCTGAACACTGAAGCTTTCTTT.

The chain is built from TRBV6-4 and TRBJ2-2, with TRBD2 matching over 16 bases. Germline V gene lookup returns CDR1 MRHNA and CDR2 SNTAGT. V was clipped by 10 bases and J by 5 bases; unmatched bases: 10. CDR3 length: 17 residues. The CDR3 sequence: CATSGTSGRARTGELFF. CDR3 sequence (DNA): TGTGCCACCTCCGGGACTAGCGGGAGGGCCCGGACCGGGGAGCTGTTTTTT.

The V and J genes are TRBV29-1 and TRBJ2-1, with TRBD2 identical over 10 bases. The germline gives CDR1 SQVTM, CDR2 ANQGSEA. This CDR3 region has 12 residues. V lost 7 bases, J lost 9 bases, and 6 bases stayed unmatched. The CDR3, as DNA: TGCAGCGCGCTAGCGGGGGTTAGTGAGCAGTTCTTC. Translated, it gives CSALAGVSEQFF.

The chain couples TRBV27 to TRBJ2-7; TRBD1 agrees at 10 bases. The trim removed 5 bases at V and 2 bases at J, leaving 6 bases unmatched. This CDR3 is 15 amino acids long. Germline CDR1 is MNHEY and CDR2 is SMNVEV (reference sequence). The CDR3 DNA follows: TGTGCCAGCAGTCCCGGACAGGGGGACCCCTACGAGCAGTACTTC. Its translation is CASSPGQGDPYEQYF.

The rearrangement uses TRBV7-2 and TRBJ2-7; D possibly uses TRBD1 or TRBD2 (6 bases each). The V end was cut by 5 bases, the J end by 4 bases, with 21 bases between. The length of the CDR3 is 16 residues. Germline loops: CDR1 SGHTA, CDR2 FQGNSA. CDR3 loop: CASSGDKRASSYEQYF. CDR3 DNA: TGTGCCAGCAGCGGGGACAAGCGGGCCTCCTCTTACGAGCAGTACTTC.

The V gene is TRBV5-1, the J gene TRBJ2-1; 8 bases are a match to TRBD2. V trimming: 3 bases; J trimming: 8 bases; junction bases outside the gene matches: 10. The CDR3 spans 15 residues. Germline loops: CDR1 SGHRS, CDR2 YFSETQ. The CDR3 nucleotides read TGCGCCAGCAGCTCCTCACCGGGGGGGATAGATGAGCAGTTCTTC. Its translation: CASSSSPGGIDEQFF.

This clone came up once. J is TRBJ2-3 and V is TRBV27; 11 nucleotides line up with TRBD1. Losses at the gene ends were 5 bases for V and 5 bases for J; bases not matched to a gene: 3. Germline assignment: CDR1 MNHEY and CDR2 SMNVEV (reference sequence). This CDR3 spans 14 amino acids. CDR3 amino acids: CASSPGQGGDTQYF. CDR3 DNA sequence: TGTGCCAGCAGTCCGGGACAGGGGGGAGATACGCAGTATTTT.